This T cell receptor (beta chain) comes out of a study of T cell changes during pregnancy in multiple sclerosis. TCRdb's table, derived via immunoSEQ multiplex PCR, lists solely in-frame clones and lacks some. The table lists tens of thousands of clones, approximately 91% of them singletons, with roughly 1.7% in the top ten. This sample comprised peripheral blood, obtained in the first trimester of pregnancy. This TCR derives from a female donor with multiple sclerosis, enrolled in a pregnancy study.

The CDR3 is CASSRRDSPYGYTF. CDR3 DNA: TGTGCCAGCAGTCGTCGGGACAGTCCCTATGGCTACACCTTC. The rearrangement joins TRBV5-4 to TRBJ1-2; 7 bases are shared with TRBD1. The CDR3 extends over 14 amino acids. The trim removed 5 bases at V and 4 bases at J, leaving 8 bases unmatched. CDR1 and CDR2 (germline): SGHNT, YYREEE (reference sequence). Complete variable domain (other parts from reference TRBV5-4 and TRBJ1-2): ETGVTQSPTHLIKTRGQQVTLRCSSQSGHNTVSWYQQALGQGPQFIFQYYREEENGRGNFPPRFSGLQFPNYSSELNVNALELDDSALYLCASSRRDSPYGYTFGSGTRLTVV.